This note documents a single T cell receptor (beta chain) sequence. This record belongs to a study of OX40 agonist ivuxolimab in advanced cancers. Blood specimens came from baseline, cycle 4 day 1, and cycle 7 day 1. Assay used: immunoSEQ multiplex PCR; TCRdb lists only in-frame clones, some missing. The repertoire holds over 14,000 clones, with 70% as singletons. The input for sequencing was CD4+ or CD8+ T cells sorted from blood, taken in a trial of the OX40 agonist ivuxolimab. This sequence originates from an adult with an advanced solid tumor such as melanoma, head and neck, liver or kidney cancer.

In nucleotides, the CDR3 is TGCGCCAGCAGCCAAGATCTCTCACAGGGGGCTTACGAGCAGTACTTC. It encodes CASSQDLSQGAYEQYF. J is TRBJ2-7 and V is TRBV4-1; 9 bases are a match to TRBD1. The length of the CDR3 is 16 residues. The V and J ends lost 0 bases and 4 bases, in that order; junction bases with no gene match: 7. In germline, CDR1 is MGHRA, CDR2 YSYEKL.